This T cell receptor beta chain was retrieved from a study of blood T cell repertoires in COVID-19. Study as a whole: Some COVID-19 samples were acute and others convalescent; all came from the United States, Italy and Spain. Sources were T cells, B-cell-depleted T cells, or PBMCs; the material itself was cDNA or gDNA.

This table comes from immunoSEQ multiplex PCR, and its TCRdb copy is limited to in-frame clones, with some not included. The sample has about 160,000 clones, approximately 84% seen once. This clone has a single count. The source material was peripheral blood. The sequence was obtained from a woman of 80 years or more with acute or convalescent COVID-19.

CDR3 sequence reads: CASSQDYNSPLHF. As DNA, the CDR3 is TGTGCCAGCAGCCAGGATTATAATTCACCCCTCCACTTT. The J gene is TRBJ1-6, the V gene TRBV2; D call uncertain. Trimming stripped 6 bases from V and 4 bases from J, with 7 bases between. The CDR3 is made up of 13 amino acids. CDR1 is SNHLY, CDR2 FYNNEI, per germline.